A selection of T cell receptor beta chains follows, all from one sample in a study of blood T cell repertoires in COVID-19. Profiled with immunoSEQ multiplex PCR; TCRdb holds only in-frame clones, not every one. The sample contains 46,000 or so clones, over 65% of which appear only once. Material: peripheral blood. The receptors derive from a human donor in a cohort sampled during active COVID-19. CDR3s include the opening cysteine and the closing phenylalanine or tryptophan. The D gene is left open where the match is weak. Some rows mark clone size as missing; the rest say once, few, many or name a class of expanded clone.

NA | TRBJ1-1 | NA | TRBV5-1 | TGCGCCAGCAGCTACCAACAGGGTCGGAACACTGAAGCTTTCTTT | CASSYQQGRNTEAFF
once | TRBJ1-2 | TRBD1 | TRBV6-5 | TGTGCCAGCAGAGAGGGGGCAGGGACCGATGGCTACACCTTC | CASREGAGTDGYTF
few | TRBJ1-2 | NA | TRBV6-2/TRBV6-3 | TGTGCCAGCAGTCGCCCCGGGACAATTAACTATGGCTACACCTTC | CASSRPGTINYGYTF
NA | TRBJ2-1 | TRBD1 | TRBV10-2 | TGCGCCAGCATTCCGACAGGGGGGGCCTCCACTGAGCAGTTCTTC | CASIPTGGASTEQFF
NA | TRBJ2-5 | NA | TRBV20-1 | TGCAGTGCTAGTCTCGGGACACTCCAAGAGACCCAGTACTTC | CSASLGTLQETQYF
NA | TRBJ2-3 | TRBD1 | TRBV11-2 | TGTGCCAGCAGTCAACAGGGGAACACAGATACGCAGTATTTT | CASSQQGNTDTQYF
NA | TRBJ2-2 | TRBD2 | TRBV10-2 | TGCGCCAGCAGTGAGTCCCCTAGCGGGGGCCCGCCCGGGGAGCTGTTTTTT | CASSESPSGGPPGELFF
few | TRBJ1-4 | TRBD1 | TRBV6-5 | TGTGCCAGCAGTTACTTCCAGGGGGCTGGGGAAAAACTGTTTTTT | CASSYFQGAGEKLFF
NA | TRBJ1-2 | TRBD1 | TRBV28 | TGTGCCAGCCTACCCAAATCTTTCCGGAGGACAGGGAATGGCTACACCTTC | CASLPKSFRRTGNGYTF
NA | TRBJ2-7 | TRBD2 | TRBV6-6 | TGTGCCAGCAGATATAGCGGGGGGCCCTACGAGCAGTACTTC | CASRYSGGPYEQYF
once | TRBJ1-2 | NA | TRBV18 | TGTGCCAGCTCACCATCCGCAGGGACTCCGAAAGGCTACACCTTC | CASSPSAGTPKGYTF
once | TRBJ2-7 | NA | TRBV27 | TGTGCCAGCAGTTATACCGCCACTAGCCCAGCCTACGAGCAGTACTTC | CASSYTATSPAYEQYF
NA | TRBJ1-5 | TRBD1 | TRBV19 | TGTGCCAGTAGAACCTCGGACAGGGGGCGCAGCAATCAGCCCCAGCATTTT | CASRTSDRGRSNQPQHF